This T cell receptor beta chain was captured in a study of HIV-infected patients and healthy controls. Study-wide results and limits: HIV-associated CDR3 frequencies dropped significantly during therapy; CMV-associated ones, mostly rising, changed nonsignificantly.

V dropped 0 bases and J dropped 8; count of bases not matched to a gene: 8. The CDR3 totals 17 residues. CDR1 and CDR2 from the germline V gene are LNHNV and YYDKDF (reference sequence). No cell fractionation was done, so the repertoire covers all unsorted peripheral blood T cells. In this sample, this clonotype is large (0.1 to 1%). As yet, its antigen is unknown. Reverse transcription used 450 to 550 ng RNA and constant-region primers for alpha and beta. Separate chain-specific third strand synthesis with multiplexing indices produced the alpha and beta libraries. A single record per CDR3 protein comes from TCRdb applying MiXCR to the 5' RACE reads. The data contain more than 9,000 distinct CDR3 sequences, over 9.5% of them singletons.

The TCR originated in an adult with HIV infection. The genes are TRBV15 and TRBJ2-1; 12 bases are a match to TRBD2. Material: blood, obtained before antiretroviral therapy. The CDR3 sequence is CATSRDRLAGGLDEQFF. The CDR3 nucleotides read TGTGCCACCAGCAGAGATCGGCTAGCGGGAGGGCTGGATGAGCAGTTCTTC.